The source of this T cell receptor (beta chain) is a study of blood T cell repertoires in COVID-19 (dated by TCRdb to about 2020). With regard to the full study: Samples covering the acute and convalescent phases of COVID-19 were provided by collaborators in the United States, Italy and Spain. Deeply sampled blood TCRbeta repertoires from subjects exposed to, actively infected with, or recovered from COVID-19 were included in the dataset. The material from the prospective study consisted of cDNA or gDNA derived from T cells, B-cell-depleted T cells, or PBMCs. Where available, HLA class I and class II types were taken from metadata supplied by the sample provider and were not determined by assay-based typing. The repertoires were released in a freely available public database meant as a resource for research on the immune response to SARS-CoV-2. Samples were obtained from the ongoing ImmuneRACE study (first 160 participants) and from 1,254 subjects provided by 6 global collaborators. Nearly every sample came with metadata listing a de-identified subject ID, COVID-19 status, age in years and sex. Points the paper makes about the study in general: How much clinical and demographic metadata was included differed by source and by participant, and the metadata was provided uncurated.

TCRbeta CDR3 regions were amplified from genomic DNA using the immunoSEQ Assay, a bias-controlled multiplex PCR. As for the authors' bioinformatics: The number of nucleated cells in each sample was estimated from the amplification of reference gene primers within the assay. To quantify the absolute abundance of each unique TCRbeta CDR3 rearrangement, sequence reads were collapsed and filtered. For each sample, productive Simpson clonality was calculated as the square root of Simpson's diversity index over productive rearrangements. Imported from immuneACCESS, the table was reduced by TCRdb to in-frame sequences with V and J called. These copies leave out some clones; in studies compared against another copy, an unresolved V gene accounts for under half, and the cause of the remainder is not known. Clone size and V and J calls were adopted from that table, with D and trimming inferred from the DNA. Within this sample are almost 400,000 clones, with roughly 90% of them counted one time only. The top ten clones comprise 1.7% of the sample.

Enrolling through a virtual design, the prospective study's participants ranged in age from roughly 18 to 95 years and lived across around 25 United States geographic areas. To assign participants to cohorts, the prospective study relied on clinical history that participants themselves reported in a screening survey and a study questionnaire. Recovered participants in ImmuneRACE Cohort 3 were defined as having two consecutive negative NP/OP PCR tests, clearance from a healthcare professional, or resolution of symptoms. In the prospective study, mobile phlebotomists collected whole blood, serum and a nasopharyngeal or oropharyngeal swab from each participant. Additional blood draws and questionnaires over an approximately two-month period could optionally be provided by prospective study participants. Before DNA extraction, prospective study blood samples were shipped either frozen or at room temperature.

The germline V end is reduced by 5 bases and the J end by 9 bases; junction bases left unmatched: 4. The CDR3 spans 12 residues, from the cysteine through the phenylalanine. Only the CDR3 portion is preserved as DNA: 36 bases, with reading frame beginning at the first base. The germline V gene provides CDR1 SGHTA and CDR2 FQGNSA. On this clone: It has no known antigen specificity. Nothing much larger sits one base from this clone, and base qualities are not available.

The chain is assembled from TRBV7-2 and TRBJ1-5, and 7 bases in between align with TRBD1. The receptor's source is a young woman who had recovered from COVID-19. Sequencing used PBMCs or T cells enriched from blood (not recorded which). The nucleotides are TGTGCCAGCAGCCAGACAGGGAGGCCCCAGCATTTT. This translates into CASSQTGRPQHF. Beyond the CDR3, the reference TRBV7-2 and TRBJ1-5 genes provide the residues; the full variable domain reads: GAGVSQSPSNKVTEKGKDVELRCDPISGHTALYWYRQSLGQGLEFLIYFQGNSAPDKSGLPSDRFSAERTGGSVSTLTIQRTQQEDSAVYLCASSQTGRPQHFGDGTRLSIL.